Below are 25 T cell receptor beta chains sequenced from a single sample in a study of T cells in Graves' hyperthyroidism and ophthalmopathy. The TCR beta CDR3 regions underwent amplification using RNA transcripts as the source. First-round RT-PCR targeting the TCR CDR3 was performed with the HTBI primer set. TCRdb redid the calling of the multiplex PCR reads with MiXCR, one entry per CDR3 protein. This table holds fewer than 650,000 distinct CDR3 sequences, about 14% found once. The material sequenced was blood. The source is a woman between 18 and 30 years old with Graves' ophthalmopathy.

This clonotype was picked up a small number of times. The rearrangement joins TRBV6-2 or TRBV6-3 to TRBJ2-6, with D unresolved. Germline loops: CDR1 MNHEY, CDR2 SVGEGT. V gave up 7 bases and J gave up 0 bases, with 13 bases separating them. There are 16 residues in the CDR3. DNA for the CDR3: TGTGCCAGCATCTTAGGGCTTTACTCTGGGGCCAACGTCCTGACTTTC. Protein sequence: CASILGLYSGANVLTF.

At least ten counts were recorded for this clonotype. J is TRBJ2-7 and V is TRBV28, with D tentatively TRBD1 (6 bases). CDR3 length: 13 amino acids. The ends were cut back, 4 bases at V and 5 bases at J, with 12 bases in the middle. Per the germline V gene, CDR1 is MDHEN and CDR2 is SYDVKM. CDR3 DNA: TGTGCCAGCAGTTCCGACCCAGGGGACGAGCAGTACTTC. It translates to CASSSDPGDEQYF.

This clonotype showed up many times. The chain has TRBV6-6 and TRBJ2-2; TRBD2 matches 7 bases. Germline trimming cut 0 bases from V and 5 bases from J; bases unmatched to any gene: 6. The CDR3 spans 16 residues. Germline CDR1 and CDR2: MNHNY and SVGAGI (reference sequence). Written as DNA, the CDR3 is TGTGCCAGCAGTTACTCGATAGGACTAGGGACCGGGGAGCTGTTTTTT. Its translation: CASSYSIGLGTGELFF.

This clonotype came up many times. The rearrangement links TRBV29-1 to TRBJ2-3; D not resolved. The CDR3 consists of 13 residues. Germline V gives CDR1 SQVTM, CDR2 ANQGSEA. Trimming removed 8 bases from V and 6 bases from J, with 18 bases in between. The CDR3 DNA sequence: TGCAGCCTCCGGGTGGGTCTTCGGGATACGCAGTATTTT. As protein: CSLRVGLRDTQYF.

This clonotype has a count of ten or more. This rearrangement joins TRBV5-5 to TRBJ2-1, with 7 positions matching TRBD1. CDR1 and CDR2 from the germline V gene are SGHKS and YYEKEE (reference sequence). Germline trimming cut 3 bases from V and 4 bases from J; bases unmatched to any gene: 1. This CDR3 comprises 13 residues. CDR3 sequence: CASSSTGYNEQFF. CDR3 bases: TGTGCCAGCAGCTCGACAGGGTACAATGAGCAGTTCTTC.

This clonotype was observed at least ten times. The genes are TRBV7-6 and TRBJ1-3; D is unresolved. The V gene's germline CDR1 is SGHVS and CDR2 FNYEAQ. The V end lost 9 bases, the J end lost 2 bases, and 17 bases lay between the germline ends. The CDR3 totals 15 residues. The CDR3 nucleotides read TGTGCCAGTAGCATGGGAGGCAAGCCTGGAAACACCATATATTTT. It yields the protein CASSMGGKPGNTIYF.

This clonotype showed up many times. The genes are TRBV6-1 and TRBJ1-5; the match to TRBD1 covers 7 bases. The CDR3 spans 15 residues. In germline, CDR1 is MNHNS, CDR2 SASEGT. V dropped 6 bases and J dropped 0; count of bases not matched to a gene: 5. The CDR3 spells CASSPGQSSNQPQHF. The CDR3 DNA sequence: TGTGCCAGCAGCCCGGGACAGAGTAGCAATCAGCCCCAGCATTTT.

In its sample, this clonotype was seen many times. The chain carries TRBV11-2 and TRBJ2-1; 8 bases are shared with TRBD2. The V and J ends lost 1 base and 7 bases, in that order; junction bases with no gene match: 12. Germline V gene lookup returns CDR1 SGHAT and CDR2 FQNNGV. CDR3 length equals 17 residues. CDR3 DNA: TGTGCCAGCAGCTTAGGGTTGCGGCGGGAGGCCACAAATGAGCAGTTCTTC. The encoded protein is CASSLGLRREATNEQFF.

This clonotype occurred many times. The chain employs TRBV11-1 and TRBJ2-7; 11 bases map to TRBD1. The CDR3 spans 14 residues. The V segment lost 5 bases and the J segment 12 bases; nucleotides outside the gene matches: 12. Germline loops: CDR1 SGHAT, CDR2 FQDESV (reference sequence). CDR3 protein: CASSLREGTGGMYF. For the CDR3, the DNA is TGTGCCAGCAGCCTCCGGGAAGGGACAGGGGGTATGTACTTC. Variable domain in full (rest from reference TRBV11-1 and TRBJ2-7): EAEVAQSPRYKITEKSQAVAFWCDPISGHATLYWYRQILGQGPELLVQFQDESVVDDSQLPKDRFSAERLKGVDSTLKIQPAELGDSAMYLCASSLREGTGGMYFGPGTRLTVT.

This clonotype was seen many times. The gene calls are TRBV2 and TRBJ2-7, with D perhaps matching TRBD1 or TRBD2 (5 bases each). CDR1 and CDR2 from the germline V gene are SNHLY and FYNNEI. CDR3 size: 13 residues. Trimming took 8 bases from V and 7 from J, leaving 18 bases between them. The CDR3 nucleotides are TGTGCCAGCCTTGGGACCCTGCCGGATGAGCAGTACTTC. Its translation: CASLGTLPDEQYF.

Ten or more counts support this clonotype. The chain carries TRBV7-2 and TRBJ2-3; D unclear. The CDR3 length is 13 residues. CDR1 is SGHTA and CDR2 is FQGNSA in the germline V gene. Trimming took off 1 base at V and 3 bases at J, with 5 bases between the two ends. CDR3 residues: CASSLVITDTQYF. In nucleotides, the CDR3 is TGTGCCAGCAGCTTAGTTATTACAGATACGCAGTATTTT.

This clonotype was detected ten times or more. The rearrangement uses TRBV7-9 and TRBJ2-2; possibly TRBD1 or TRBD2 for D (5 bases each). Trimming removed 4 bases from V and 6 bases from J, with 12 bases in between. The length of the CDR3 is 14 residues. The germline V gene encodes CDR1 SEHNR and CDR2 FQNEAQ (reference sequence). The CDR3 sequence: CASSYGANSGELFF. The CDR3 nucleotides are TGTGCCAGCAGCTACGGGGCTAACTCCGGGGAGCTGTTTTTT.

This clonotype was detected a few times. The rearrangement uses TRBV7-9 and TRBJ1-3; D call uncertain. The CDR3 has 11 amino acids. Trimming stripped 4 bases from V and 8 bases from J, with 6 bases between. Germline V gives CDR1 SEHNR, CDR2 FQNEAQ (reference sequence). CDR3 in amino acids: CASSSVDTIYF. In nucleotides, the CDR3 is TGTGCCAGCAGCTCGGTGGACACCATATATTTT.

On this clonotype itself: This may stem from a read error, because a much larger clone lies one nucleotide away. This chain links TRBV3-1 with TRBJ1-2; D not resolved. Germline-derived CDR1 and CDR2 are LGHDT and YNNKEL (reference sequence). CDR3 length equals 13 residues. Trimming shortened V by 1 base and J by 5 bases, and 8 bases separated the two germline ends. The CDR3 sequence is CASSQGNDYGYTF. The DNA for the CDR3 is TGTGCCAGCAGCCAAGGCAACGATTATGGCTACACCTTC.

This clonotype was picked up many times. The chain carries TRBV7-2 and TRBJ2-1; 10 bases align to TRBD1. The CDR3 is 15 residues long. Trimming at V came to 3 bases and at J to 5 bases, leaving 4 bases not matched to a gene. Per the germline V gene, CDR1 is SGHTA and CDR2 is FQGNSA. The CDR3 region is CASSFWGQGNNEQFF. The CDR3 nucleotides are TGTGCCAGCAGCTTTTGGGGACAGGGGAACAATGAGCAGTTCTTC. The full variable domain, its missing parts supplied by reference TRBV7-2 and TRBJ2-1, is GAGVSQSPSNKVTEKGKDVELRCDPISGHTALYWYRQSLGQGLEFLIYFQGNSAPDKSGLPSDRFSAERTGGSVSTLTIQRTQQEDSAVYLCASSFWGQGNNEQFFGPGTRLTVL.

The chain employs TRBV6-2 or TRBV6-3 and TRBJ2-2; D may be TRBD2 (6 bases). The CDR3 loop spans 15 amino acids. V lost 6 bases and J 6 bases, leaving 17 bases between the germline ends. CDR1 MNHEY and CDR2 SVGEGT come from the germline V gene. The CDR3 loop is CASSWPASGAGELFF. CDR3 bases: TGTGCCAGCAGCTGGCCGGCCTCGGGGGCCGGGGAGCTGTTTTTT.

The J gene is TRBJ2-1, the V gene TRBV28; 12 nucleotides align to TRBD1. Trimming removed 4 bases from V and 8 bases from J; junction bases left unmatched: 9. Germline V gene sequence: CDR1 MDHEN, CDR2 SYDVKM. CDR3 length: 16 residues. The CDR3 sequence: CASSSPGQGALYEQFF. The CDR3 region has the DNA TGTGCCAGCAGTTCTCCGGGACAGGGGGCTTTATATGAGCAGTTCTTC.

Many counts were recorded for this clonotype. The chain couples TRBV27 to TRBJ2-2; the D is unclear. CDR1 and CDR2 from the germline V gene are MNHEY and SMNVEV (reference sequence). Trimming took off 4 bases at V and 9 bases at J, with 9 bases between the two ends. CDR3 length equals 12 residues. CDR3 amino acids: CASSSQFRELFF. CDR3 sequence (DNA): TGTGCCAGCAGTTCCCAGTTCCGGGAGCTGTTTTTT.

This clonotype was seen ten or more times. V and J are TRBV7-2 and TRBJ2-4; 8 nucleotides agree with TRBD1. CDR3 length: 14 amino acids. Germline assignment: CDR1 SGHTA and CDR2 FQGNSA. The junction had 2 bases not matched to a gene; V was cut back by 1 base and J by 6 bases. The CDR3 is CASSLEQGVNIQYF. The CDR3 nucleotides read TGTGCCAGCAGCTTAGAACAGGGGGTAAACATTCAGTACTTC.

With regard to this clonotype: The junction departs from germline at one end; a sequencing error may be responsible. The chain employs TRBV18 and TRBJ1-2; possibly TRBD1 for D (5 bases). The CDR3 covers 11 residues. The V gene's germline CDR1 is KGHSH and CDR2 LQKENI. The DNA of the CDR3 is TGTGCCAGCTCAAGGGACTATGGCTGCACCTTC. It translates to CASSRDYGCTF.

This clonotype was found many times. This chain connects TRBV18 to TRBJ2-3, with D possibly being TRBD2 (7 bases). Deletions cut 3 bases from V and 3 bases from J, with 13 bases between. In germline, CDR1 is KGHSH, CDR2 LQKENI. The CDR3 totals 15 residues. This CDR3 is CASSPGLGGTDTQYF. In DNA, the CDR3 is TGTGCCAGCTCACCCGGACTAGGGGGGACAGATACGCAGTATTTT.

This clonotype was found many times. The chain recombines TRBV7-3 with TRBJ2-2, with TRBD1 identical over 9 bases. Germline values: CDR1 SGHTA, CDR2 FQGTGA. Trimming removed 1 base from V and 6 bases from J; junction bases left unmatched: 3. The CDR3 consists of 15 residues. The CDR3 DNA is TGTGCCAGCAGCTTAAGGGGACAGGGATCCGGGGAGCTGTTTTTT. This translates into CASSLRGQGSGELFF. Full variable domain (outside the CDR3, taken from reference TRBV7-3 and TRBJ2-2): GAGVSQTPSNKVTEKGKYVELRCDPISGHTALYWYRQSLGQGPEFLIYFQGTGAADDSGLPNDRFFAVRPEGSVSTLKIQRTERGDSAVYLCASSLRGQGSGELFFGEGSRLTVL.

In this sample, this clonotype turned up many times. The gene calls are TRBV20-1 and TRBJ2-7; 12 nucleotides line up with TRBD2. There are 15 residues in the CDR3. V gave up 1 base and J gave up 3 bases; unmatched junction bases: 4. Germline CDR1 reads DFQATT; CDR2 reads SNEGSKA (reference sequence). CDR3 nucleotide sequence: TGCAGTGCTAGAGGAACTAGCGGGAGGAACTACGAGCAGTACTTC. Protein sequence: CSARGTSGRNYEQYF.

The table lists this clonotype with a count of one. The chain combines TRBV5-1 with TRBJ2-1, with 8 bases fitting TRBD2. V shed 2 bases, J shed 0 bases, and the junction held 4 bases outside the gene matches. Germline V gene lookup returns CDR1 SGHRS and CDR2 YFSETQ. The CDR3 extends over 16 amino acids. The CDR3 is CASSFGSGSSYNEQFF. CDR3 in DNA: TGCGCCAGCAGCTTCGGGAGCGGGAGCTCCTACAATGAGCAGTTCTTC.

This clonotype was counted many times. In DNA, the CDR3 is TGTGCCAGCAGCCGTTTTGGTCTCTATGGCTACACCTTC. Translated, it gives CASSRFGLYGYTF. This chain links TRBV7-8 with TRBJ1-2, with D uncertain. V was cut by 5 bases and J by 4 bases, with 11 bases left in between. Germline lookup yields CDR1 SGHVS and CDR2 FQNEAQ. This CDR3 spans 13 amino acids.